A single TCR beta chain is shown here with its context. These data belong to a study of identical twins. Template switching (which added a universal primer site) was used, and cDNA carried unique molecular identifiers. TCRdb re-called the 5' RACE reads through MiXCR, storing one row per CDR3 protein. The table lists around 480,000 distinct CDR3 sequences, around 14% of them singletons. Trimming took off 1 base at V and 2 bases at J, with 8 bases between the two ends. The CDR3 is made up of 15 amino acids. Per the germline V gene, CDR1 is LNHDA and CDR2 is SQIVND (reference sequence). These data were also reused for a study on yellow fever vaccine responses in identical twins.

Sequencing was performed on CD4+ T cells sorted from blood. V gene TRBV19 combines with J gene TRBJ2-2, with D perhaps matching TRBD1 (5 bases). This TCR came from a woman between 18 and 30 years old in good health. CDR3 protein: CASSIGTKNTGELFF. CDR3 bases: TGTGCCAGTAGTATAGGGACAAAAAACACCGGGGAGCTGTTTTTT.